Below are 7 T cell receptor beta chains sequenced from a single sample in a study of cytomegalovirus exposure and HLA in healthy donors (dated by TCRdb to 2016 to 2017). Libraries came from the immunoSEQ multiplex PCR assay. A mixture of 60 forward primers for TCR Vbeta segments and 13 reverse primers for TCR Jbeta segments was used in the multiplex PCR. The table was pulled from immuneACCESS by TCRdb, which kept in-frame rearrangements only. Such tables lose some clones; where checked, under half of the loss comes from unresolved V genes, and the rest has no known cause. This sample gives approximately 51,000 clones in total; 70% to 80% of them show up just once. The top ten clones comprise about 6% of the sample. Sequenced sample: PBMCs. Receptor source: a man aged 25-45 years in good health and CMV-seronegative.

This clone was recorded once. This is likely a read error, given that the CDR3 carries no conserved phenylalanine or tryptophan at its end. The gene calls are TRBV10-3 and TRBJ1-5; 10 bases fit TRBD1. The V segment lost 4 bases and the J segment 7 bases; nucleotides outside the gene matches: 4. The CDR3 is 14 residues long. Germline lookup yields CDR1 ENHRY and CDR2 SYGVKD. CDR3 protein: CAISGDRGEQPQHV. The CDR3 nucleotides read TGTGCCATCAGTGGGGACAGGGGAGAGCAGCCCCAGCATGTT.

The V and J genes are TRBV30 and TRBJ2-1, with D possibly matching TRBD2 (6 bases). There are 13 residues in the CDR3. Per germline, CDR1 GTSNPN and CDR2 SVGIG (reference sequence). V lost 7 bases, J lost 7 bases, and 17 bases lay in between. The DNA of the CDR3 is TGTGCCTTGGGACTTGTACGGGGGAATGAGCAGTTCTTC. Translation gives CALGLVRGNEQFF.

The chain is built from TRBV5-1 and TRBJ1-3; 7 nucleotides match TRBD1. The CDR3 has 15 residues. Germline values: CDR1 SGHRS, CDR2 YFSETQ. Losses at the gene ends were 4 bases for V and 4 bases for J; bases not matched to a gene: 8. In DNA form, the CDR3 reads TGCGCCAGCAGCACCCAGACAGGGCCGGGAAACACCATATATTTT. Protein: CASSTQTGPGNTIYF.

The chain carries TRBV7-8 and TRBJ2-2; D is unclear. The V gene lost 5 bases and the J gene lost 8 bases, with 6 bases spanning the gap. Germline V gene data show CDR1 as SGHVS and CDR2 as FQNEAQ. This CDR3 spans 11 amino acids. CDR3 nucleotide sequence: TGTGCCAGCAGCCCTCGTGGGGAGCTGTTTTTT. Translated: CASSPRGELFF.

The chain is built from TRBV6-5 and TRBJ1-5, with D tentatively TRBD1 (6 bases). Germline V gene sequence: CDR1 MNHEY, CDR2 SVGAGI. Trimming stripped 2 bases from V and 4 bases from J, with 15 bases between. The CDR3 consists of 16 residues. The CDR3 sequence: CASSYAWTEGNQPQHF. In DNA form, the CDR3 reads TGTGCCAGCAGTTACGCCTGGACAGAAGGGAATCAGCCCCAGCATTTT.

The chain links TRBV7-9 to TRBJ2-2; 12 nucleotides align to TRBD2. With V trimmed by 3 bases and J by 4 bases, 9 bases remained unmatched. This CDR3 is 18 amino acids long. CDR1 and CDR2 (germline): SEHNR, FQNEAQ (reference sequence). The CDR3 sequence: CASSFLAGGPVPTGELFF. DNA of the CDR3: TGTGCCAGCAGCTTCCTAGCGGGAGGGCCTGTTCCCACCGGGGAGCTGTTTTTT.

The chain combines TRBV19 with TRBJ2-7; D gene uncertain. Trimming shortened V by 6 bases and J by 0 bases, and 6 bases separated the two germline ends. This CDR3 contains 12 residues. CDR1 is LNHDA and CDR2 is SQIVND in the germline V gene (reference sequence). The CDR3 DNA reads as TGTGCCAGTAGCACTGGCTCCTACGAGCAGTACTTC. Translating it yields CASSTGSYEQYF.